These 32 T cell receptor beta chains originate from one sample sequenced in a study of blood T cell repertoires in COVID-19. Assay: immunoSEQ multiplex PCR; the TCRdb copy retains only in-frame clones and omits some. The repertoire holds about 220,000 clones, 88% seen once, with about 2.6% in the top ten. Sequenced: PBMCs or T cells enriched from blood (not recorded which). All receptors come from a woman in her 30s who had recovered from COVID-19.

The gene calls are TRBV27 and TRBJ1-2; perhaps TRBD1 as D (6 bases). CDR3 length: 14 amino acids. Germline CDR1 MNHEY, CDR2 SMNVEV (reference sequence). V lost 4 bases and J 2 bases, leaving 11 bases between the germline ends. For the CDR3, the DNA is TGTGCCAGCAGTTCTGGCAGGGGAAACTATGGCTACACCTTC. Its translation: CASSSGRGNYGYTF.

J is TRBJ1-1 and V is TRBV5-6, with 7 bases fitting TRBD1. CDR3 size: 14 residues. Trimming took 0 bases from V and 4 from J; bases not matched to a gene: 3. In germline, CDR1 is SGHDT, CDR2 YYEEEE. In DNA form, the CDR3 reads TGTGCCAGCAGCTTGGTTGGGACAGCCACTGAAGCTTTCTTT. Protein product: CASSLVGTATEAFF.

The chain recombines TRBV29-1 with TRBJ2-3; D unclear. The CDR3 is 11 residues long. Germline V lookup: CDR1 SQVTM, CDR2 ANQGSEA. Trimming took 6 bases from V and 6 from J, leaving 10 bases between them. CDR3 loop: CSVENNDTQYF. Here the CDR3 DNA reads TGCAGCGTCGAGAATAACGATACGCAGTATTTT.

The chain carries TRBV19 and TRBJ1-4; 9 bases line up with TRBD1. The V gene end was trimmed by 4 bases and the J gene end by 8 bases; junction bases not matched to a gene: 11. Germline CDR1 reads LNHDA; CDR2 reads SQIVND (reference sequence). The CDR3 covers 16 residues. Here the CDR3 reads CASSRLLGTGYEKLFF. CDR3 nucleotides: TGTGCCAGTAGTAGATTACTCGGGACAGGGTACGAAAAACTGTTTTTT.

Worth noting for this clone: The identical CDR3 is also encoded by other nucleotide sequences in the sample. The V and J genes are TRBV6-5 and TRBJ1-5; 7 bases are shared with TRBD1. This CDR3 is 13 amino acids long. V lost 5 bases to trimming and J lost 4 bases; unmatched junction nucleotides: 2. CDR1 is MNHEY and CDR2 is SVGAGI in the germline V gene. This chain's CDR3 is CASSPTGNQPQHF. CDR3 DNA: TGTGCCAGCAGTCCGACAGGGAATCAGCCCCAGCATTTT.

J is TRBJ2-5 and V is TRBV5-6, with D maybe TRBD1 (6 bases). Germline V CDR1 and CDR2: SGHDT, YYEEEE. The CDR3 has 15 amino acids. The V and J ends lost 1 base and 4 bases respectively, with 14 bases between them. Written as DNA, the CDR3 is TGTGCCAGCAGCTTGATTCCCTCCAGGGGAGAGACCCAGTACTTC. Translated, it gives CASSLIPSRGETQYF.

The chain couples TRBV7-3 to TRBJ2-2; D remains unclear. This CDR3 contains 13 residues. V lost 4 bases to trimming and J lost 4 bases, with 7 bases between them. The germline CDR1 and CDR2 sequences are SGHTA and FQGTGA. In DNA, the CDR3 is TGTGCCAGCAGCTCCTCGTTCACCGGGGAGCTGTTTTTT. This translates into CASSSSFTGELFF.

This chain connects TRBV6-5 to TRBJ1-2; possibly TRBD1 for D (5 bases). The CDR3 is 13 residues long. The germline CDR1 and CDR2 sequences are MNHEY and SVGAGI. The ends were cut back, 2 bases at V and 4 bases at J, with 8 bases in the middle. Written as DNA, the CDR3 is TGTGCCAGCAGTTACGGGGGACTCTATGGCTACACCTTC. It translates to CASSYGGLYGYTF.

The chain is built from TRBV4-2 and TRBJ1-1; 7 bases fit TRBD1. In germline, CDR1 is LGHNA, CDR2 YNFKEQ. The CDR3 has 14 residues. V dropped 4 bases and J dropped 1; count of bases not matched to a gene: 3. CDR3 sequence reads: CASSPGTENTEAFF. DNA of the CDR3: TGTGCCAGCAGCCCCGGGACAGAGAACACTGAAGCTTTCTTT.

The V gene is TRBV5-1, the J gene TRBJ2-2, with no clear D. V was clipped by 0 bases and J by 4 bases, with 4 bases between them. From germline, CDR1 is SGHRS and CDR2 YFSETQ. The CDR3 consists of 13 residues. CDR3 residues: CASSLDSTGELFF. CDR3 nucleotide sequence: TGCGCCAGCAGCTTGGACTCCACCGGGGAGCTGTTTTTT.

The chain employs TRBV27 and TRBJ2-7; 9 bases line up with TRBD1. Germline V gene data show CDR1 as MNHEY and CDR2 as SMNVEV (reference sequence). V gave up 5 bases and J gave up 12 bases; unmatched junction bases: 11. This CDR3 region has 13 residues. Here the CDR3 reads CASSNEPGQGPYF. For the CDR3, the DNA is TGTGCCAGCAGTAACGAGCCGGGACAGGGACCGTACTTC.

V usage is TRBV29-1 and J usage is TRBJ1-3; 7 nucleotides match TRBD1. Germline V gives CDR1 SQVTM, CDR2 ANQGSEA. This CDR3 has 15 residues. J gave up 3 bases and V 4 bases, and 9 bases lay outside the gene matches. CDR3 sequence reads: CSVGVGGRGGNTIYF. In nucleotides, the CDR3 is TGCAGCGTTGGGGTAGGGGGCAGAGGTGGAAACACCATATATTTT.

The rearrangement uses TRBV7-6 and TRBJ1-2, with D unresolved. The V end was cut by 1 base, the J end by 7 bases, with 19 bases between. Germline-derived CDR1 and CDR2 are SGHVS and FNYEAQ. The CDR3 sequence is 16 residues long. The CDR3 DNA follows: TGTGCCAGCAGCTTAGAGATGGAGAGACGGTTGGGTGGCTACACCTTC. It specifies CASSLEMERRLGGYTF. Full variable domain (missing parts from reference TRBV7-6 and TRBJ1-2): GAGVSQSPRYKVTKRGQDVALRCDPISGHVSLYWYRQALGQGPEFLTYFNYEAQQDKSGLPNDRFSAERPEGSISTLTIQRTEQRDSAMYRCASSLEMERRLGGYTFGSGTRLTVV.

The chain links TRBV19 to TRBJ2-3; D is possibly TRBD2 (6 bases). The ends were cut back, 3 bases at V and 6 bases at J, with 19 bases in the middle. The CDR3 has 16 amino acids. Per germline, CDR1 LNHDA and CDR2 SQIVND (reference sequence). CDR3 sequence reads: CASSIPRGARPDTQYF. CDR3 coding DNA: TGTGCCAGTAGTATCCCCCGCGGGGCTAGACCCGATACGCAGTATTTT.

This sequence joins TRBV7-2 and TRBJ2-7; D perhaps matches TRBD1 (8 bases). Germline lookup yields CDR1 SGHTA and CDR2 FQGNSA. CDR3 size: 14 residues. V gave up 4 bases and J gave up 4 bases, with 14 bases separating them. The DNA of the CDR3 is TGTGCCAGCAGCTCACAGGGGGGGCGTTACGAGCAGTACTTC. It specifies CASSSQGGRYEQYF.

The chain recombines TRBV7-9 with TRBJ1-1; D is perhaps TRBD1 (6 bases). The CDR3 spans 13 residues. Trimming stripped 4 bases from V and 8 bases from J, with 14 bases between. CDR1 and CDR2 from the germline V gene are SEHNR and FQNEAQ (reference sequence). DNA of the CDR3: TGTGCCAGCAGCTCACAGGGAGTAAGCGAAGCTTTCTTT. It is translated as CASSSQGVSEAFF.

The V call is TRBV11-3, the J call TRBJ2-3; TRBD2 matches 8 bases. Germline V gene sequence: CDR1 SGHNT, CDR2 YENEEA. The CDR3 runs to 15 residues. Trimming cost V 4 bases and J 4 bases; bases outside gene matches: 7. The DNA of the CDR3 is TGTGCCAGCAGCTCCGGGACTAGTCTCCCAGATACGCAGTATTTT. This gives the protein CASSSGTSLPDTQYF.

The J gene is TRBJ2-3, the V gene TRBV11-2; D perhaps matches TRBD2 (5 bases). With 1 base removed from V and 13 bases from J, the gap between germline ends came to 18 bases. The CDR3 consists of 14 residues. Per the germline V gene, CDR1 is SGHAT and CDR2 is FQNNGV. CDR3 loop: CASSLVRQRCPEYF. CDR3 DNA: TGTGCCAGCAGCTTAGTACGTCAGCGGTGCCCGGAGTATTTT.

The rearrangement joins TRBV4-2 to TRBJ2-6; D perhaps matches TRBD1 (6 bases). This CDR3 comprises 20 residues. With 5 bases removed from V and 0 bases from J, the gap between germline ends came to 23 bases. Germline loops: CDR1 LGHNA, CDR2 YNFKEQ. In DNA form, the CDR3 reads TGTGCCAGCAGCACCCAAGGGACACGGGACCGCGGCTCTGGGGCCAACGTCCTGACTTTC. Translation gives CASSTQGTRDRGSGANVLTF.

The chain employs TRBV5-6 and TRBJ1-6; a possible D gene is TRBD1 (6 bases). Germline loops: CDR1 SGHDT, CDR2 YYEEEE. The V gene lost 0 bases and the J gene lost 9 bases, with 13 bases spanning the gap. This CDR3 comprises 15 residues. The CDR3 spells CASSLGQGLSSPLHF. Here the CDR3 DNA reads TGTGCCAGCAGCTTGGGGCAGGGGCTGAGTTCACCCCTCCACTTT.

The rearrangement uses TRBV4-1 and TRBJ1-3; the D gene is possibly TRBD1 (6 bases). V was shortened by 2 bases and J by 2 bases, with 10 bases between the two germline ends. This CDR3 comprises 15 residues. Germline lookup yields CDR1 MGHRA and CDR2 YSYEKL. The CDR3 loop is CASSQPRTAGNTIYF. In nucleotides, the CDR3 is TGCGCCAGCAGCCAACCTAGGACAGCTGGAAACACCATATATTTT.

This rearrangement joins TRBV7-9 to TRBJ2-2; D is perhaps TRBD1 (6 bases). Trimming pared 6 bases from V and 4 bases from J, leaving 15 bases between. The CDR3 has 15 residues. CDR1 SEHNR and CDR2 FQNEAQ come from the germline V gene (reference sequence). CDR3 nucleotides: TGTGCCAGCAGTTCTACAGGGATCGGCACCGGGGAGCTGTTTTTT. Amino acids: CASSSTGIGTGELFF.

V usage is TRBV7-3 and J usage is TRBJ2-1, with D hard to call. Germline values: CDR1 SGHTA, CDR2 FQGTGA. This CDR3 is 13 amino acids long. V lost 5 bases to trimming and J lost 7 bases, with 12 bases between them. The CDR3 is CASSRQFENEQFF. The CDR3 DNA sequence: TGTGCCAGCAGCCGCCAATTCGAGAATGAGCAGTTCTTC. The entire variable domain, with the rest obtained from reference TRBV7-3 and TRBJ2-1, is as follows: GAGVSQTPSNKVTEKGKYVELRCDPISGHTALYWYRQSLGQGPEFLIYFQGTGAADDSGLPNDRFFAVRPEGSVSTLKIQRTERGDSAVYLCASSRQFENEQFFGPGTRLTVL.

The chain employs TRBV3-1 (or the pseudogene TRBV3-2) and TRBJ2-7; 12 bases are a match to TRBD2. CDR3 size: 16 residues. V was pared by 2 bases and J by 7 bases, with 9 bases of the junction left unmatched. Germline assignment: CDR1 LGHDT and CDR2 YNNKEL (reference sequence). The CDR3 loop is CASSQPPSGGAFEQYF. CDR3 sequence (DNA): TGTGCCAGCAGCCAACCTCCTAGCGGGGGGGCTTTTGAGCAGTACTTC.

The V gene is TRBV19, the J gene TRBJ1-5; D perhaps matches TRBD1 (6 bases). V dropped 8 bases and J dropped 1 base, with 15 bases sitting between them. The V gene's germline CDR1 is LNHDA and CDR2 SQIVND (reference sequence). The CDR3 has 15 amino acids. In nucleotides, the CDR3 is TGTGCCAGTGGGGGGGGCAGGAGGAGCAATCAGCCCCAGCATTTT. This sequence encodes CASGGGRRSNQPQHF.

The CDR3 protein is CASSGGVAGNSGNTIYF. CDR3 DNA: TGTGCCAGCAGCGGGGGAGTAGCGGGGAACTCTGGAAACACCATATATTTT. V is TRBV9 and J is TRBJ1-3; the D is unclear. The length of the CDR3 is 17 residues. Germline CDR1 reads SGDLS; CDR2 reads YYNGEE. V was pared by 3 bases and J by 0 bases, with 16 bases between.

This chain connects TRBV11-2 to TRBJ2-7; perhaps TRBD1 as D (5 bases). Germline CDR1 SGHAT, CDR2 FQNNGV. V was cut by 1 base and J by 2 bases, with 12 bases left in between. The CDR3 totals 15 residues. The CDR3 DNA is TGTGCCAGCAGCTTAGGGGCCGGACAAGCCTACGAGCAGTACTTC. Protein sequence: CASSLGAGQAYEQYF.

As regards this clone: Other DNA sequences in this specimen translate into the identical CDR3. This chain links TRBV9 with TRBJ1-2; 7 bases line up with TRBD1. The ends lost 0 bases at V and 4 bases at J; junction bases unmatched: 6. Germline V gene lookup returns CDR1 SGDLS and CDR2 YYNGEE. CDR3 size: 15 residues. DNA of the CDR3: TGTGCCAGCAGCGTAGGACAGGGTTGGGTCTATGGCTACACCTTC. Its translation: CASSVGQGWVYGYTF.

CDR3 DNA: TGTGCCAGCAGTGAAAGTCTGGAGTCGGGGGGGCGGGAGCAGTACTTC. Encoded protein: CASSESLESGGREQYF. The chain couples TRBV6-1 to TRBJ2-7, with TRBD2 identical over 8 bases. In germline, CDR1 is MNHNS, CDR2 SASEGT. This CDR3 has 16 residues. Germline trimming cut 2 bases from V and 7 bases from J; bases unmatched to any gene: 13.

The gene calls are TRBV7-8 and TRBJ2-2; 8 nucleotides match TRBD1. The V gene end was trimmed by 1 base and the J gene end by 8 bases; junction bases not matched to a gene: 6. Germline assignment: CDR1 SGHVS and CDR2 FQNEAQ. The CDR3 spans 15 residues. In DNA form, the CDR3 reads TGTGCCAGCAGCTTAGTCCAGGGGGCGGGTGGGGAGCTGTTTTTT. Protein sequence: CASSLVQGAGGELFF.

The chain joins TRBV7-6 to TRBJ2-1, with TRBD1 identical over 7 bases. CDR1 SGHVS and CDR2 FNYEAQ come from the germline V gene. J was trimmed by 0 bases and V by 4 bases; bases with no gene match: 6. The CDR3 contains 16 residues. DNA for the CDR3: TGTGCCAGCAGCTCCTTCGGACAGGCCTCCTACAATGAGCAGTTCTTC. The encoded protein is CASSSFGQASYNEQFF.

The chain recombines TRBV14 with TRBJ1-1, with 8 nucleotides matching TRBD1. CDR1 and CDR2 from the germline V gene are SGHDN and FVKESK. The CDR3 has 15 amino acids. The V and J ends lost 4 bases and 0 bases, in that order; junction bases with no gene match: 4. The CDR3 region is CASSRGQGLNTEAFF. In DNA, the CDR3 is TGTGCCAGCAGCCGTGGACAGGGATTGAACACTGAAGCTTTCTTT.